Given below is one T cell receptor (beta chain) in context. The antigen remains undetermined. The sample belongs to a study of vaccination and CD4 T cells after COVID-19. Study summary: Spike peptides, overlapping and drawn from SARS-CoV-2, HCoV-NL63, HCoV-OC43 and HCoV-229E, were used to stimulate cells.

Sample treatment: roughly 11-day PBMC culture with coronavirus spike peptide pools or control peptides (ViraFEST assay). V lost 8 bases, J lost 10 bases, and 23 bases lay in between. The CDR3 is 14 residues long. CDR1 LNHDA and CDR2 SQIVND come from the germline V gene (reference sequence). The study sequenced cultured CD4+ T cell DNA using the Oncomine TCR Beta short-read assay. TCRdb reanalysed the PCR reads using MiXCR and keeps one entry per CDR3 protein. Of roughly 15,000 distinct CDR3 sequences in the sample, 61% are singletons; the top ten hold approximately 12%. Study conclusions and caveats: Post-vaccination reactive clonotypes (median about 40) did not differ significantly from post-infection (fewer than 24).

The source is a human donor who had recovered from COVID-19. The sample comprised CD4+ T cells from blood, cultured in vitro. V gene TRBV19 combines with J gene TRBJ1-1; possibly TRBD1 for D (6 bases). The CDR3 DNA follows: TGTGCCAGTCGGTTCCGGGACAAACCCCTTCTAGCTTTCTTT. It encodes CASRFRDKPLLAFF. Variable domain in full (rest from reference TRBV19 and TRBJ1-1): DGGITQSPKYLFRKEGQNVTLSCEQNLNHDAMYWYRQDPGQGLRLIYYSQIVNDFQKGDIAEGYSVSREKKESFPLTVTSAQKNPTAFYLCASRFRDKPLLAFFGQGTRLTVV.